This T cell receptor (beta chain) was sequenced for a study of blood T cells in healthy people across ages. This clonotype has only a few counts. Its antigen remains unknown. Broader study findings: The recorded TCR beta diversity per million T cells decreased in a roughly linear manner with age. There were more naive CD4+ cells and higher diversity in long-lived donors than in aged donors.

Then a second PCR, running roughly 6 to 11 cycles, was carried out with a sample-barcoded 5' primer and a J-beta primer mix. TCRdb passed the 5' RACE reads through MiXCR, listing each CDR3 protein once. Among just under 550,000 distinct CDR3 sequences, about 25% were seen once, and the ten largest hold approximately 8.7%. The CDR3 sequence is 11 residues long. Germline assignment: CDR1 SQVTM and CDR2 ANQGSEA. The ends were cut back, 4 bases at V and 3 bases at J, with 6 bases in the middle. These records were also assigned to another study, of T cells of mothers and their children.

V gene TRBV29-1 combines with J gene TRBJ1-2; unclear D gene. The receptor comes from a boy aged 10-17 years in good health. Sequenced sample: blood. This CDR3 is CSVAAYYGYTF. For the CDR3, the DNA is TGCAGCGTTGCGGCTTACTATGGCTACACCTTC.